The source of this T cell receptor (beta chain) is a study of T cell responses to AZD1222 COVID-19 vaccine. The J segment lost 8 bases and the V segment lost 4 bases, leaving 7 bases of the junction unmatched. The CDR3 contains 13 residues. Germline CDR1 and CDR2: LGHDT and YNNKEL (reference sequence). Only in-frame clones appear in the TCRdb table, and some are missing; sequencing was by immunoSEQ multiplex PCR. The table shows roughly 98,000 clones, with roughly 92% occurring only once. This clone was recorded only once. The sample was peripheral blood, taken on day 0 of AZD1222 vaccination. This TCR was sampled from an adult in good health. This chain connects TRBV3-1 (or the pseudogene TRBV3-2) to TRBJ1-2, with TRBD1 identical over 7 bases. CDR3 in amino acids: CASSPRTGEGYTF. The CDR3 bases are TGTGCCAGCAGCCCCCGGACAGGTGAGGGCTACACCTTC.